This TCR beta chain was captured by sequencing in a study of OX40 agonist ivuxolimab in advanced cancers. About the research overall: Earlier anti-PD-1, anti-PD-L1 or anti-CTLA-4 therapy was permitted; around 40% had received some.

The CDR3 totals 15 residues. Between the trimmed V and J ends, which lost 3 bases and 4 bases, there was a span of 15 bases. CDR1 is SGHRS, CDR2 YFSETQ, per germline. Libraries were prepared by immunoSEQ multiplex PCR; TCRdb keeps only in-frame clonotypes and omits some of them. The table has about 72,000 clones, nearly 90% seen once. This clone has just one count. The TCR comes from an adult with an advanced solid tumor such as melanoma, head and neck, liver or kidney cancer. This sequence joins TRBV5-1 and TRBJ2-3, with a tentative D call TRBD2 (7 bases). The sample here was CD4+ or CD8+ T cells sorted from blood, taken in a trial of the OX40 agonist ivuxolimab. As DNA, the CDR3 is TGCGCCAGCAGCTATTCGGGGGGCATGGCAGATACGCAGTATTTT. The encoded protein is CASSYSGGMADTQYF.